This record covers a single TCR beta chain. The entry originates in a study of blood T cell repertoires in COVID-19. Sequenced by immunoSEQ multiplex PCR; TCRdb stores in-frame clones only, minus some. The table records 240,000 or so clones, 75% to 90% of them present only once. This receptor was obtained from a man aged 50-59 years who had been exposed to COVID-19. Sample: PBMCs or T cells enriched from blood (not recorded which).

The CDR3 loop is CAARPQGRSPLHF. In nucleotides, the CDR3 is TGTGCCGCCCGACCCCAGGGTAGATCACCCCTCCACTTT. V is TRBV6-6 and J is TRBJ1-6; a weak D match, TRBD1 (5 bases). Germline V gene lookup returns CDR1 MNHNY and CDR2 SVGAGI (reference sequence). Between the trimmed V and J ends, which lost 11 bases and 10 bases, there was a span of 18 bases. The CDR3 loop spans 13 amino acids.